This T cell receptor (beta chain) comes out of a study of shared clonotypes between healthy human individuals. Here immunoSEQ multiplex PCR was the method, and the copy in TCRdb shows in-frame clones only, minus some. The sample lists hundreds of thousands of clones, roughly 95% occurring once. Germline CDR1 SGHRS, CDR2 YFSETQ. The ends lost 0 bases at V and 4 bases at J; junction bases unmatched: 12. The CDR3 sequence is 18 residues long. Naive CD8 isolation took CD45RO-negative cells positively selected for CCR7 and excluded terminally differentiated effector memory CD45RA+ cells. The material sequenced was naive CD8+ T cells sorted from blood. The clonotype originates from a woman in her thirties in good health. The chain carries TRBV5-1 and TRBJ2-1; 8 nucleotides agree with TRBD1. DNA of the CDR3: TGCGCCAGCAGCTTGGCGTTTCGAGGACAGGGACCGTACAATGAGCAGTTCTTC. Protein: CASSLAFRGQGPYNEQFF. Full variable domain (outside the CDR3, taken from reference TRBV5-1 and TRBJ2-1): KAGVTQTPRYLIKTRGQQVTLSCSPISGHRSVSWYQQTPGQGLQFLFEYFSETQRNKGNFPGRFSGRQFSNSRSEMNVSTLELGDSALYLCASSLAFRGQGPYNEQFFGPGTRLTVL.